Presented here are 17 T cell receptor beta chains from one specimen sequenced in a study of blood T cell repertoires in COVID-19. Assay: immunoSEQ multiplex PCR; the TCRdb copy retains only in-frame clones and omits some. This table has over 200,000 clones, about 89% appearing once. Source material: peripheral blood. These receptors came from a middle-aged man who had recovered from COVID-19.

This chain connects TRBV10-3 to TRBJ1-3, with 8 bases aligning to TRBD1. J was trimmed by 2 bases and V by 6 bases; bases with no gene match: 6. Germline loops: CDR1 ENHRY, CDR2 SYGVKD. The CDR3 has 15 amino acids. CDR3 loop: CAIRTWTGTGNTIYF. CDR3 DNA sequence: TGTGCCATCAGGACCTGGACAGGGACTGGAAACACCATATATTTT.

CDR3 region: CASSPPGAISYEQYF. DNA for the CDR3: TGTGCCAGCAGCCCCCCAGGGGCCATCTCCTACGAGCAGTACTTC. The chain carries TRBV7-9 and TRBJ2-7; possible D gene TRBD1, 6 bases. Trimming took off 5 bases at V and 0 bases at J, with 14 bases between the two ends. The germline V gene encodes CDR1 SEHNR and CDR2 FQNEAQ (reference sequence). This CDR3 has 15 amino acids.

The rearrangement joins TRBV30 to TRBJ1-2, with a possible D match to TRBD1 (5 bases). The CDR3 covers 11 residues. The V and J ends lost 3 bases and 7 bases respectively, with 9 bases between them. Germline CDR1 and CDR2: GTSNPN and SVGIG (reference sequence). The DNA for the CDR3 is TGTGCCTGGAGGAGGGGAGGTGGCTACACCTTC. This codes for CAWRRGGGYTF. Variable domain in full (rest from reference TRBV30 and TRBJ1-2): SQTIHQWPATLVQPVGSPLSLECTVEGTSNPNLYWYRQAAGRGLQLLFYSVGIGQISSEVPQNLSASRPQDRQFILSSKKLLLSDSGFYLCAWRRGGGYTFGSGTRLTVV.

V is TRBV2 and J is TRBJ1-2; D gene uncertain. V dropped 7 bases and J dropped 7 bases, with 25 bases sitting between them. The CDR3 sequence is 16 residues long. CDR1 and CDR2 from the germline V gene are SNHLY and FYNNEI. The chain's CDR3 is CASTTQRVSVLGGYTF. DNA of the CDR3: TGTGCCAGCACTACCCAGAGGGTGTCGGTTTTAGGTGGCTACACCTTC.

This clone was seen only once. V and J are TRBV9 and TRBJ2-2, with TRBD2 identical over 10 bases. With 3 bases clipped from V and 5 bases from J, the junction kept 10 bases outside the gene matches. The CDR3 is 17 amino acids. The V gene's germline CDR1 is SGDLS and CDR2 YYNGEE. This CDR3 is CASSAFSSGRETGELFF. CDR3 sequence (DNA): TGTGCCAGCAGCGCCTTCTCTAGCGGGAGAGAAACCGGGGAGCTGTTTTTT. The full variable domain, completed using reference TRBV9 and TRBJ2-2, is DSGVTQTPKHLITATGQRVTLRCSPRSGDLSVYWYQQSLDQGLQFLIQYYNGEERAKGNILERFSAQQFPDLHSELNLSSLELGDSALYFCASSAFSSGRETGELFFGEGSRLTVL.

This rearrangement joins TRBV12-3 or TRBV12-4 to TRBJ1-2, with D maybe TRBD1 (5 bases). The CDR3 length is 13 residues. V lost 1 base, J lost 5 bases, and 8 bases lay in between. DNA of the CDR3: TGTGCCAGCAGTTTAGAGGGGAGGTATGGCTACACCTTC. This encodes CASSLEGRYGYTF.

The chain couples TRBV18 to TRBJ1-2; unclear D gene. V shed 3 bases and J shed 4 bases, with 27 bases lying between them. Germline V gene data show CDR1 as KGHSH and CDR2 as LQKENI. There are 19 residues in the CDR3. The CDR3 reads CASSPSSEVAGLVSYGYTF. In DNA, the CDR3 is TGTGCCAGCTCACCGTCCAGTGAGGTGGCGGGGTTGGTGAGCTATGGCTACACCTTC.

The chain is built from TRBV10-3 and TRBJ2-2; D unclear. The CDR3 covers 11 residues. V lost 4 bases, J lost 5 bases, and 2 bases lay in between. CDR1 is ENHRY, CDR2 SYGVKD, per germline. The CDR3 here is CAISATGELFF. The DNA for the CDR3 is TGTGCCATCAGTGCAACCGGGGAGCTGTTTTTT.

The chain joins TRBV2 to TRBJ2-7; unclear D gene. Germline values: CDR1 SNHLY, CDR2 FYNNEI. With 7 bases removed from V and 3 bases from J, the gap between germline ends came to 16 bases. The CDR3 is 14 residues long. The CDR3 nucleotides read TGTGCCAGCACTCCGGGTCCCGCACACTACGAGCAGTACTTC. Translation: CASTPGPAHYEQYF.

The V and J genes are TRBV23-1 and TRBJ2-1; maybe TRBD1 (5 bases). TRBV23-1 is designated an ORF whose function remains uncertain. Trimming removed 2 bases at V and 1 base at J, with 12 bases between. This CDR3 spans 16 amino acids. Written as DNA, the CDR3 is TGCGCCAGCAGTCAAGCGAGACAGCCTTCCTACAATGAGCAGTTCTTC. It codes for CASSQARQPSYNEQFF.

The chain has TRBV10-2 and TRBJ2-7; D perhaps matches TRBD2 (7 bases). CDR3 length equals 15 residues. Trimming cost V 10 bases and J 0 bases, with 19 bases left between them. CDR1 is WSHSY and CDR2 is SAAADI in the germline V gene. CDR3 DNA: TGCGCCACCAGAACACTGGGGGGGCCCTCCTACGAGCAGTACTTC. Translation gives CATRTLGGPSYEQYF.

DNA of the CDR3: TGCGCCAGCAGCCAAGATCGGTCCCCTTCCTCCTACGAGCAGTACTTC. Protein product: CASSQDRSPSSYEQYF. V gene TRBV4-1 combines with J gene TRBJ2-7, with D unclear. The CDR3 totals 16 residues. Germline CDR1 MGHRA, CDR2 YSYEKL. Trimming stripped 0 bases from V and 0 bases from J, with 12 bases between.

The gene calls are TRBV2 and TRBJ2-3, with 12 positions matching TRBD1. Germline V CDR1 and CDR2: SNHLY, FYNNEI. V lost 4 bases to trimming and J lost 5 bases; unmatched junction nucleotides: 4. This CDR3 region has 15 residues. In DNA, the CDR3 is TGTGCCAGCAGTGTGGGACAGGGGGCTGTAGATACGCAGTATTTT. Its translation: CASSVGQGAVDTQYF. Using reference TRBV2 and TRBJ2-3 for the parts outside the CDR3, the full variable domain is EPEVTQTPSHQVTQMGQEVILRCVPISNHLYFYWYRQILGQKVEFLVSFYNNEISEKSEIFDDQFSVERPDGSNFTLKIRSTKLEDSAMYFCASSVGQGAVDTQYFGPGTRLTVL.

V gene TRBV15 combines with J gene TRBJ2-1, with 8 nucleotides matching TRBD2. Germline loops: CDR1 LNHNV, CDR2 YYDKDF (reference sequence). There are 17 residues in the CDR3. Trimming took 7 bases from V and 9 from J; bases not matched to a gene: 20. For the CDR3, the DNA is TGTGCCACCATAGACGGGAGTGCGGGACTAGTGGTTTCTGAGCAGTTCTTC. It yields the protein CATIDGSAGLVVSEQFF.

Here the CDR3 DNA reads TGTGCCAGTTCGAGCGGAATAGGAAACACCATATATTTT. This gives the protein CASSSGIGNTIYF. This rearrangement joins TRBV2 to TRBJ1-3; no definite D call. This CDR3 contains 13 residues. The germline V gene encodes CDR1 SNHLY and CDR2 FYNNEI. The ends were cut back, 9 bases at V and 4 bases at J, with 13 bases in the middle.

V gene TRBV5-4 combines with J gene TRBJ2-7; 7 bases map to TRBD1. The CDR3 spans 17 residues. V was clipped by 0 bases and J by 1 base; unmatched bases: 10. The germline V gene has CDR1 SGHNT and CDR2 YYREEE (reference sequence). The CDR3 sequence is CASSLGSGGVLSYEQYF. CDR3 bases: TGTGCCAGCAGCTTGGGGTCAGGGGGTGTCCTGTCCTACGAGCAGTACTTC.

The chain is built from TRBV4-1 and TRBJ2-1; the match to TRBD1 covers 7 bases. Germline CDR1 MGHRA, CDR2 YSYEKL. V lost 1 base and J lost 0; bases outside the gene matches: 21. This CDR3 contains 22 residues. The CDR3: CASSQVLVPWTGWTRSYNEQFF. CDR3 DNA sequence: TGCGCCAGCAGCCAAGTCCTAGTCCCCTGGACAGGTTGGACTCGCTCCTACAATGAGCAGTTCTTC.